The 5 T cell receptor beta chains given below trace back to one sample, sequenced in a study of early T cells in non-severe SARS-CoV-2 infection. TCRdb reanalysed the 5' RACE reads using MiXCR and keeps one entry per CDR3 protein. The table has tens of thousands of distinct CDR3 sequences, about 15% seen once. What was sequenced was whole blood. The receptors come from an adult who was a healthcare worker with PCR-confirmed SARS-CoV-2 infection or an uninfected control (not recorded which).

This clonotype came up a few times. The chain uses TRBV12-3 or TRBV12-4 and TRBJ1-2, with D unclear. Trimming removed 7 bases from V and 4 bases from J, with 19 bases in between. The length of the CDR3 is 15 residues. CDR3 protein: CASTFVPSRGYGYTF. CDR3 DNA: TGTGCCAGCACTTTCGTCCCCTCTAGAGGCTATGGCTACACCTTC.

The genes are TRBV29-1 and TRBJ2-5; 8 positions agree with TRBD1. The V and J ends lost 4 bases and 1 base, in that order; junction bases with no gene match: 8. Germline V lookup: CDR1 SQVTM, CDR2 ANQGSEA. The CDR3 covers 15 residues. Written as DNA, the CDR3 is TGCAGCGTTGTGAGGACAGGGCACCGCCAAGAGACCCAGTACTTC. Amino acid sequence: CSVVRTGHRQETQYF.

This chain joins TRBV7-3 and TRBJ2-2, with 10 bases matching TRBD2. V lost 2 bases to trimming and J lost 4 bases; unmatched junction nucleotides: 1. The CDR3 consists of 15 residues. Looked up from germline, CDR1 is SGHTA and CDR2 is FQGTGA. The CDR3 coding sequence is TGTGCCAGCAGCTTAGGACTAGCGGTCACCGGGGAGCTGTTTTTT. This gives the protein CASSLGLAVTGELFF.

This clonotype was counted only a few times. The chain uses TRBV9 and TRBJ1-1; tentative D call: TRBD1 (6 bases). V was trimmed by 4 bases and J by 6 bases, leaving 22 bases between them. CDR3 length: 16 amino acids. Germline CDR1 SGDLS, CDR2 YYNGEE. CDR3 loop: CASSPRDIRTDAEAFF. CDR3 nucleotides: TGTGCCAGCAGCCCACGGGACATCCGGACGGATGCTGAAGCTTTCTTT.

There are a few counts of this clonotype. The chain is built from TRBV7-2 and TRBJ2-3; the match to TRBD2 covers 8 bases. Germline values: CDR1 SGHTA, CDR2 FQGNSA. J gave up 2 bases and V 5 bases, and 9 bases lay outside the gene matches. This CDR3 comprises 16 residues. As DNA, the CDR3 is TGTGCCAGCAGCGATTGGACTAGCCGATTCACAGATACGCAGTATTTT. Encoded protein: CASSDWTSRFTDTQYF.